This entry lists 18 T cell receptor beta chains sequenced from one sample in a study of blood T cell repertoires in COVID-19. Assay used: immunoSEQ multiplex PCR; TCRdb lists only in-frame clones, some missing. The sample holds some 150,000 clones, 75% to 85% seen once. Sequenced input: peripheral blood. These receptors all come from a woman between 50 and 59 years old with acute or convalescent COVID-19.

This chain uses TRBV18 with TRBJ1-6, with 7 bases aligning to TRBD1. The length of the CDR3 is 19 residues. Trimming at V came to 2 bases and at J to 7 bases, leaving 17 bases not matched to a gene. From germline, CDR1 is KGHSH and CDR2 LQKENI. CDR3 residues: CASSPLNLQGQYGNSPLHF. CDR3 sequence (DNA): TGTGCCAGCTCACCATTGAATCTACAGGGGCAATACGGGAATTCACCCCTCCACTTT.

CDR3 in DNA: TGTGCCAGCAGTTACGTGGGCCCCACCTACGAGCAGTACTTC. This translates into CASSYVGPTYEQYF. V and J are TRBV6-5 and TRBJ2-7; D gene uncertain. In germline, CDR1 is MNHEY, CDR2 SVGAGI. The V end was cut by 2 bases, the J end by 2 bases, with 10 bases between. The CDR3 covers 14 residues.

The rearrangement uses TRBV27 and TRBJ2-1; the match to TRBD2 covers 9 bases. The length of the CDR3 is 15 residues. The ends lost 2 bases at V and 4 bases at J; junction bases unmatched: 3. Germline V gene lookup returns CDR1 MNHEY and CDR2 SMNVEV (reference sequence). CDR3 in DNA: TGTGCCAGCAGTTTACGCGCGGGAGGGTACAATGAGCAGTTCTTC. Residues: CASSLRAGGYNEQFF.

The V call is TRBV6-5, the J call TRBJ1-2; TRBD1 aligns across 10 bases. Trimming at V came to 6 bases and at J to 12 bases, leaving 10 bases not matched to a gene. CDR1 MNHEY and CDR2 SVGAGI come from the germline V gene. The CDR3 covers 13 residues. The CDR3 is CASSTDRGIWHTF. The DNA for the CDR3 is TGTGCCAGCAGCACGGACAGGGGGATCTGGCACACCTTC.

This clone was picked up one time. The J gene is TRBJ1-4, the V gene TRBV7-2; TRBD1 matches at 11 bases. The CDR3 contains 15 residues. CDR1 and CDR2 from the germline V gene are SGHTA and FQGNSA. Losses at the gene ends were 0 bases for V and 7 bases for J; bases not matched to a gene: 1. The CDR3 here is CASSLADRGREKLFF. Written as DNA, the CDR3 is TGTGCCAGCAGCTTAGCGGACAGGGGGCGTGAAAAACTGTTTTTT.

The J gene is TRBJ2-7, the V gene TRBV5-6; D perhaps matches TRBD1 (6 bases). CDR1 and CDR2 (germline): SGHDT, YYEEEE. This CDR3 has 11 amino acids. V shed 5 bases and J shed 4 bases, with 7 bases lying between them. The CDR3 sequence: CASSQGYEQYF. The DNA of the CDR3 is TGTGCCAGCAGTCAGGGGTACGAGCAGTACTTC.

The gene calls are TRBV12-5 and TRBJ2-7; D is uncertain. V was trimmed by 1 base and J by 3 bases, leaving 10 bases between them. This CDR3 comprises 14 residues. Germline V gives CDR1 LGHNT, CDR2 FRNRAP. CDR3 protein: CASGLALSLYEQYF. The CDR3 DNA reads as TGTGCTAGTGGTTTGGCTCTTTCTCTCTACGAGCAGTACTTC.

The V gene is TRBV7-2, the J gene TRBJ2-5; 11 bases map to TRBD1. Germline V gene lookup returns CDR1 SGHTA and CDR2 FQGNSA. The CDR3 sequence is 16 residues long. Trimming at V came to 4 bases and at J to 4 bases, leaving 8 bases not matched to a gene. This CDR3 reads CASSSQGQGARETQYF. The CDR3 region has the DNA TGTGCCAGCAGCTCACAAGGACAGGGGGCTAGAGAGACCCAGTACTTC.

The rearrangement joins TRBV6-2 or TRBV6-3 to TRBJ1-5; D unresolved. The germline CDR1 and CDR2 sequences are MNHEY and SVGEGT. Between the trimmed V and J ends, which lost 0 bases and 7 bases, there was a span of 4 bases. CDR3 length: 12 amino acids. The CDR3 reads CASSYSEQPQHF. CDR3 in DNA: TGTGCCAGCAGTTACTCCGAGCAGCCCCAGCATTTT.

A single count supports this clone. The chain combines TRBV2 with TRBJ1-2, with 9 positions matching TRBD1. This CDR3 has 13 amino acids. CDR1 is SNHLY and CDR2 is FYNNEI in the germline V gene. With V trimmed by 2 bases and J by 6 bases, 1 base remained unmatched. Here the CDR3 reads CASSEWDRDGYTF. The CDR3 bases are TGTGCCAGCAGTGAATGGGACAGGGATGGCTACACCTTC. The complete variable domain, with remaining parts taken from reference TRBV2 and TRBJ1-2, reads EPEVTQTPSHQVTQMGQEVILRCVPISNHLYFYWYRQILGQKVEFLVSFYNNEISEKSEIFDDQFSVERPDGSNFTLKIRSTKLEDSAMYFCASSEWDRDGYTFGSGTRLTVV.

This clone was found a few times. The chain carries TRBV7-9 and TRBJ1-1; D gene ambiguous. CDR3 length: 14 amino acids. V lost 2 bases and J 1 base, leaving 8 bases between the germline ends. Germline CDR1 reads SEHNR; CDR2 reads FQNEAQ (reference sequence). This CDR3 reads CASSLTGTNTEAFF. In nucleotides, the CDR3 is TGTGCCAGCAGCTTAACGGGAACGAACACTGAAGCTTTCTTT.

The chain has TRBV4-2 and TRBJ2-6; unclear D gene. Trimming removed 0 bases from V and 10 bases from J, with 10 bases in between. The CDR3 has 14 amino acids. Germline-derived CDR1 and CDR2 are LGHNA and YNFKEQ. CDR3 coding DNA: TGTGCCAGCAGCCAAGATCCGGGTCTTAACGTCCTGACTTTC. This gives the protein CASSQDPGLNVLTF.

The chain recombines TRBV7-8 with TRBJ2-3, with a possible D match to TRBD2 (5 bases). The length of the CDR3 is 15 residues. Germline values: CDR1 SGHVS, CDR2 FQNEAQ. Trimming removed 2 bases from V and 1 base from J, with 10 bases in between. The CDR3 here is CASSLLLVRTDTQYF. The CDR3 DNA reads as TGTGCCAGCAGCTTATTACTAGTCCGCACAGATACGCAGTATTTT.

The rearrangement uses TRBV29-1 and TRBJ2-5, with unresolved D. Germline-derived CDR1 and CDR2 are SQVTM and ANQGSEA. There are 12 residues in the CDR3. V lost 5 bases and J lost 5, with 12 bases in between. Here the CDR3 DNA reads TGCAGCGTTCTGTTAGCTGGGGAGACCCAGTACTTC. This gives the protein CSVLLAGETQYF.

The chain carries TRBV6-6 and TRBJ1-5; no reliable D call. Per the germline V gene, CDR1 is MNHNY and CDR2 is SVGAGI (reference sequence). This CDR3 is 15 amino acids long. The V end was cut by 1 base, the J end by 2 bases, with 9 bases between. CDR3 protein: CASSYYGEGNQPQHF. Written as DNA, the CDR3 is TGTGCCAGCAGTTACTACGGGGAGGGCAATCAGCCCCAGCATTTT.

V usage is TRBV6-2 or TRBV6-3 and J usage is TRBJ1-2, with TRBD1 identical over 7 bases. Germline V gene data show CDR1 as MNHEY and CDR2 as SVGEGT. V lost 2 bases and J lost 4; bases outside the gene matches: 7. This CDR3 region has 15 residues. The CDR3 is CASSYPGTAIYGYTF. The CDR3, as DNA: TGTGCCAGCAGTTACCCGGGGACAGCCATCTATGGCTACACCTTC.

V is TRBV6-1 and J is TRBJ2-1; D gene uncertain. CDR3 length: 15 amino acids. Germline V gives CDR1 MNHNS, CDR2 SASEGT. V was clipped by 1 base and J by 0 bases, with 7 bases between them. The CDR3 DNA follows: TGTGCCAGCAGTGAAGGCCCCAGCTCCTACAATGAGCAGTTCTTC. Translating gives CASSEGPSSYNEQFF.

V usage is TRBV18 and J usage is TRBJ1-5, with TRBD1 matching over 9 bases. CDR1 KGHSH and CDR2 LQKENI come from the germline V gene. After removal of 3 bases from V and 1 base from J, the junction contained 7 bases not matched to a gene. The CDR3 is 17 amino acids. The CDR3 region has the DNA TGTGCCAGCTCACCCCAACCGGGACAGGGCAGCAATCAGCCCCAGCATTTT. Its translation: CASSPQPGQGSNQPQHF. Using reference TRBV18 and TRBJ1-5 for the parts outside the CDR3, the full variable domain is NAGVMQNPRHLVRRRGQEARLRCSPMKGHSHVYWYRQLPEEGLKFMVYLQKENIIDESGMPKERFSAEFPKEGPSILRIQQVVRGDSAAYFCASSPQPGQGSNQPQHFGDGTRLSIL.